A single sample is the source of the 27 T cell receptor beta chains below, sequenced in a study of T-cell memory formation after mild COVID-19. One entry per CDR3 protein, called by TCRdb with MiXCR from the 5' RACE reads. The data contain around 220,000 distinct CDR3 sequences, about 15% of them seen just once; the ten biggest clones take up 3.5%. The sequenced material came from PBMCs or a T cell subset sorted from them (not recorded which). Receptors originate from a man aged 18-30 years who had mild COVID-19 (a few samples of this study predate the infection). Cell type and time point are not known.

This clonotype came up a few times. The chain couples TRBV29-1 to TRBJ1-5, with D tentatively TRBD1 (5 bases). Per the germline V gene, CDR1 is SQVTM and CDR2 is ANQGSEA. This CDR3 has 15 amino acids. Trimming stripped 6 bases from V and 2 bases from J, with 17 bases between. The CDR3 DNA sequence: TGCAGCGTCGGGATCGGGGCTTCGGGCAATCAGCCCCAGCATTTT. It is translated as CSVGIGASGNQPQHF.

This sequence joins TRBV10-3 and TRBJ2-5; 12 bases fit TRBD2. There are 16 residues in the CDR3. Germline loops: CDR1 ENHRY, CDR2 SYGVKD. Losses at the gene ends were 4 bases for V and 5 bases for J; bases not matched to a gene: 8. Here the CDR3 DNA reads TGTGCCATCAGTGCTGCTAGCGGGGGGGCCCTCGAGACCCAGTACTTC. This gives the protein CAISAASGGALETQYF.

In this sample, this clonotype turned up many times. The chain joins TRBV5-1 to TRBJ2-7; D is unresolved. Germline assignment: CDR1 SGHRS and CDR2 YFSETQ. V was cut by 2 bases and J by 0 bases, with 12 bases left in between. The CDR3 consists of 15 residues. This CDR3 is CASSFVVVGSYEQYF. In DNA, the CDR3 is TGCGCCAGCAGCTTTGTAGTTGTTGGCTCCTACGAGCAGTACTTC.

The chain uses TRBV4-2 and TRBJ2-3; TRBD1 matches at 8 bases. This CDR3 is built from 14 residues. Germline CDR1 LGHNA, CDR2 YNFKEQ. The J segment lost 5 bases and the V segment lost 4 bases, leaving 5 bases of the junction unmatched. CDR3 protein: CASSRGTGQDTQYF. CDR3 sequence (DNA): TGTGCCAGCAGCCGCGGGACAGGCCAAGATACGCAGTATTTT.

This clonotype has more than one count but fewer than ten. The CDR3 region is CASSRVDTGELFF. For the CDR3, the DNA is TGCGCCAGCAGCAGGGTGGACACCGGGGAGCTGTTTTTT. This chain uses TRBV5-1 with TRBJ2-2; no firm D call. In germline, CDR1 is SGHRS, CDR2 YFSETQ. V lost 4 bases to trimming and J lost 3 bases, with 7 bases between them. CDR3 size: 13 residues.

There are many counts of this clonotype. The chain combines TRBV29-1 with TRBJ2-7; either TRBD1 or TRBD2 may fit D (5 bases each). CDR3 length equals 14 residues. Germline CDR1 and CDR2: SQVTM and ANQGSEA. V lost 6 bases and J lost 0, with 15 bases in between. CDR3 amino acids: CSVGDPWSSYEQYF. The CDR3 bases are TGCAGCGTCGGGGACCCATGGAGCTCCTACGAGCAGTACTTC.

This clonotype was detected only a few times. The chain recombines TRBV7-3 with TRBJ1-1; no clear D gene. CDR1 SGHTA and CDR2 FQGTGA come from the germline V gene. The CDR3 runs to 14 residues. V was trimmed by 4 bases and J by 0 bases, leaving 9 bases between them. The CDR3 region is CASSSSWLNTEAFF. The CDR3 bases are TGTGCCAGCAGCTCTAGTTGGTTGAACACTGAAGCTTTCTTT.

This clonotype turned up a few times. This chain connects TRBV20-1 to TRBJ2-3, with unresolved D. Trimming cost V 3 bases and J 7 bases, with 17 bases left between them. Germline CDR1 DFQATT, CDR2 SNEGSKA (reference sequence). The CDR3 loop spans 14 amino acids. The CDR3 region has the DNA TGCAGTGCTAGGCCCCTGAACTCACAGAATACGCAGTATTTT. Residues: CSARPLNSQNTQYF.

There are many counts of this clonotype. This CDR3 reads CASSLVRTDTQYF. Here the CDR3 DNA reads TGCGCCAGCAGCTTGGTCAGGACAGATACGCAGTATTTT. J is TRBJ2-3 and V is TRBV5-1; no firm D call. Trimming removed 0 bases at V and 3 bases at J, with 5 bases between. The CDR3 contains 13 residues. Germline lookup yields CDR1 SGHRS and CDR2 YFSETQ.

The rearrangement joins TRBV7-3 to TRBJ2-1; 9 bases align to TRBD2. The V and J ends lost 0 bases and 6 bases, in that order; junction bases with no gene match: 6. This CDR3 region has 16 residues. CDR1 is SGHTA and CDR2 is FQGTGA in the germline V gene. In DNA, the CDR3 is TGTGCCAGCAGCTTAACTCTAGCGGGGTTCGGCAATGAGCAGTTCTTC. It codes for CASSLTLAGFGNEQFF.

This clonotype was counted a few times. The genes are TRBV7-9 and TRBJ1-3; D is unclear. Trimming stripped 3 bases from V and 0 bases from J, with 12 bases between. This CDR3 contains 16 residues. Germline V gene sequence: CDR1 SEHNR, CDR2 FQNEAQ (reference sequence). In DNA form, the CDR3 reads TGTGCCAGCAGCTTTCCCGGCAGACCCTCTGGAAACACCATATATTTT. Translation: CASSFPGRPSGNTIYF.

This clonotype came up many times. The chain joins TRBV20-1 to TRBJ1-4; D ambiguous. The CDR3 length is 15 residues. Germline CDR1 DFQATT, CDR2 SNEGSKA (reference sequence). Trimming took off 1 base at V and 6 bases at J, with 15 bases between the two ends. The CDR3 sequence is CSARASGPLDEKLFF. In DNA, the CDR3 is TGCAGTGCTAGAGCCTCCGGGCCCCTTGATGAAAAACTGTTTTTT.

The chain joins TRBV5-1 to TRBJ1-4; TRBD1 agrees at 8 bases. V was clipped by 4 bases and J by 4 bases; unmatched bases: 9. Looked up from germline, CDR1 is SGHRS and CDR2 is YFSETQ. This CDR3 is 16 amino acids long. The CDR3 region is CASSLQGTGGNEKLFF. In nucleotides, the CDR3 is TGCGCCAGCAGCCTACAAGGAACAGGGGGTAATGAAAAACTGTTTTTT.

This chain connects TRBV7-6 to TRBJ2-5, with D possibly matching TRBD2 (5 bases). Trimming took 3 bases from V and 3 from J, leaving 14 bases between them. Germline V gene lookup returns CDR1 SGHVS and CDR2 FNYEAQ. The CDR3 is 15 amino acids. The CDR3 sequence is CASSFTGSKKETQYF. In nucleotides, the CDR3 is TGTGCCAGCAGCTTTACGGGGTCCAAGAAAGAGACCCAGTACTTC.

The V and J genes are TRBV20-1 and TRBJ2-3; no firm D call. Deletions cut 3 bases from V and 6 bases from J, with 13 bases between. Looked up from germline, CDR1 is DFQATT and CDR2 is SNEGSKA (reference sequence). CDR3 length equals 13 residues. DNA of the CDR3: TGCAGTGCTAGGGTACCGCAAAGTGATACGCAGTATTTT. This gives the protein CSARVPQSDTQYF.

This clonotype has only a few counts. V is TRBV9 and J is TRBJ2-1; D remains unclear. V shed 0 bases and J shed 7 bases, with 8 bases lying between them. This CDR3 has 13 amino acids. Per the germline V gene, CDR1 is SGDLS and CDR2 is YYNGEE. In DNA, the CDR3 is TGTGCCAGCAGCGTAGCTCCCGGGAATGAGCAGTTCTTC. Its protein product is CASSVAPGNEQFF.

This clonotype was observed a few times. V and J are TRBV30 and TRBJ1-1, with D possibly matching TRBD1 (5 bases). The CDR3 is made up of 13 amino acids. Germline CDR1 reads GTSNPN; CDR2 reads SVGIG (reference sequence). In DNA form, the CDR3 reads TGTGCTTCCCGGACATCGGTTAACACTGAAGCTTTCTTT. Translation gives CASRTSVNTEAFF.

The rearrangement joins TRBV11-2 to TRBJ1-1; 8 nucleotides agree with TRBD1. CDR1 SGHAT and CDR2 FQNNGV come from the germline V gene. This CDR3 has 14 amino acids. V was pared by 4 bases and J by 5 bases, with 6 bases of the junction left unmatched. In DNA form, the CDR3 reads TGTGCCAGCAGCTGGGGACAGGTTAGGACTGAAGCTTTCTTT. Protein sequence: CASSWGQVRTEAFF.

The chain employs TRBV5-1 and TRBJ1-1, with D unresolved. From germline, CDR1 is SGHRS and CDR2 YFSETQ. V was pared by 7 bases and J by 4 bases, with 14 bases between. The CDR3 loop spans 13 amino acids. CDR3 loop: CASGGLSSTEAFF. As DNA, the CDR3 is TGCGCCAGCGGAGGGTTGTCGAGCACTGAAGCTTTCTTT.

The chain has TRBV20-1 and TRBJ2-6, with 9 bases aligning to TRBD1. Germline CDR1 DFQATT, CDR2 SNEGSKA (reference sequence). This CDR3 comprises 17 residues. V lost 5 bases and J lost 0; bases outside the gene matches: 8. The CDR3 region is CSAPPGQGSSGANVLTF. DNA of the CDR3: TGCAGTGCTCCTCCGGGACAGGGTAGCTCTGGGGCCAACGTCCTGACTTTC.

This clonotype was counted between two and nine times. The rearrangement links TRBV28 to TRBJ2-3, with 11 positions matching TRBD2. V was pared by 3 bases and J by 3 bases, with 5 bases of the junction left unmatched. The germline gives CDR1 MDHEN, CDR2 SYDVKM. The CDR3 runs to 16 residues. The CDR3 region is CASSFLRLAGTDTQYF. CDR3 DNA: TGTGCCAGCAGTTTCCTTAGACTAGCGGGGACAGATACGCAGTATTTT.

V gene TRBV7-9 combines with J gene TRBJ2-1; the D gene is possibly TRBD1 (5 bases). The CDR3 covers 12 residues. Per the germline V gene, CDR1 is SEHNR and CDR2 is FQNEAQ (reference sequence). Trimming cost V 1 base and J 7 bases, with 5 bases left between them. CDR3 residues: CASSLGQNEQFF. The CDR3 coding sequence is TGTGCCAGCAGCTTAGGACAGAATGAGCAGTTCTTC.

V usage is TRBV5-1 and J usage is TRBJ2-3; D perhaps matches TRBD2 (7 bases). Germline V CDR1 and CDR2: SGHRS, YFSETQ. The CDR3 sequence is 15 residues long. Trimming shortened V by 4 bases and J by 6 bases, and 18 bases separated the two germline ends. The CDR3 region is CASSRGGGPPDTQYF. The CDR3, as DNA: TGCGCCAGCAGCAGGGGGGGTGGCCCACCGGATACGCAGTATTTT.

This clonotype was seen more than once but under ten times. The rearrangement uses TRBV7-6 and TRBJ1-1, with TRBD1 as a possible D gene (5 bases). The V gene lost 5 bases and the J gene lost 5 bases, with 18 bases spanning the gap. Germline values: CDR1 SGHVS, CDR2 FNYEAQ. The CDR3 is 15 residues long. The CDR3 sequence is CASSPTKGWATEAFF. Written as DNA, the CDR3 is TGTGCCAGCAGCCCTACAAAGGGGTGGGCGACTGAAGCTTTCTTT.

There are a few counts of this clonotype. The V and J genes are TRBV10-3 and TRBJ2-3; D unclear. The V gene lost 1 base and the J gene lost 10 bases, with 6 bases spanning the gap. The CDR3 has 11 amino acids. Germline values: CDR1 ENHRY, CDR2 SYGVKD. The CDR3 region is CAISEFTSQYF. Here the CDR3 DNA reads TGTGCCATCAGTGAGTTCACGTCGCAGTATTTT.

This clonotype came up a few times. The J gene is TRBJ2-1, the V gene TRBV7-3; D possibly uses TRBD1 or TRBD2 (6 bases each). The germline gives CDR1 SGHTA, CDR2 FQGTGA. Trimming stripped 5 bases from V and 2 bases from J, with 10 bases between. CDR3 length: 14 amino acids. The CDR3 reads CASSPRGAYNEQFF. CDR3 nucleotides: TGTGCCAGCAGCCCTAGGGGGGCCTACAATGAGCAGTTCTTC. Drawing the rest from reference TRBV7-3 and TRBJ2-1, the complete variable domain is GAGVSQTPSNKVTEKGKYVELRCDPISGHTALYWYRQSLGQGPEFLIYFQGTGAADDSGLPNDRFFAVRPEGSVSTLKIQRTERGDSAVYLCASSPRGAYNEQFFGPGTRLTVL.

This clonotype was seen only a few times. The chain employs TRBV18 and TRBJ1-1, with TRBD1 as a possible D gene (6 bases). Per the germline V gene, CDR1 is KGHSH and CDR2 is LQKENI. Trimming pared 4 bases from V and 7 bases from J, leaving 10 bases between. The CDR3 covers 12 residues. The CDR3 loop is CASSRGTHEAFF. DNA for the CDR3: TGTGCCAGCTCACGCGGGACACATGAAGCTTTCTTT.